The 8 T cell receptor beta chains below all came from one sample that was sequenced in a study of regulatory T cells in long-lasting Graves disease. According to the study, TCR beta libraries were built with iRepertoire HTBI primers and CDR3-region Arm-PCR. Each CDR3 protein gets one entry after TCRdb re-called the multiplex PCR reads with MiXCR. The table lists 500,000 to 800,000 distinct CDR3 sequences, 30% of them singletons. The time point denotes: persistent/refractory GD, antithyroid drugs over 5 years with positive TRAb. Preparation of the TCR library used RNA extracted from PBMCs. Sample: peripheral blood mononuclear cells (PBMCs), taken when the disease was refractory, from a patient treated with antithyroid drugs. These receptors were obtained from a female donor with Graves disease.

This sequence joins TRBV6-1 and TRBJ2-7, with 8 bases matching TRBD2. The trim removed 10 bases at V and 2 bases at J, leaving 10 bases unmatched. Germline CDR1 reads MNHNS; CDR2 reads SASEGT. CDR3 length: 14 amino acids. CDR3 sequence reads: CATSSTSGPYEQYF. In DNA, the CDR3 is TGTGCCACCTCCAGCACTAGCGGTCCCTACGAGCAGTACTTC.

The chain couples TRBV15 to TRBJ1-3, with D possibly matching TRBD1 (5 bases). V was trimmed by 0 bases and J by 5 bases, leaving 17 bases between them. The CDR3 totals 17 residues. Per the germline V gene, CDR1 is LNHNV and CDR2 is YYDKDF (reference sequence). This chain's CDR3 is CATSRDHEGPGRNTIYF. CDR3 sequence (DNA): TGTGCCACCAGCAGAGATCACGAGGGGCCGGGCAGAAACACCATATATTTT.

The chain combines TRBV15 with TRBJ2-4; D ambiguous. V was clipped by 1 base and J by 9 bases, with 13 bases between them. Germline V gene sequence: CDR1 LNHNV, CDR2 YYDKDF (reference sequence). The CDR3 totals 14 residues. This CDR3 is CATSRGNFGGIQYF. The CDR3 DNA sequence: TGTGCCACCAGCAGAGGCAATTTCGGTGGCATTCAGTACTTC.

There are a few counts of this clonotype. This chain uses TRBV20-1 with TRBJ2-7, with 8 bases fitting TRBD2. CDR1 and CDR2 from the germline V gene are DFQATT and SNEGSKA (reference sequence). J lost 3 bases, V lost 7 bases, and 17 bases had no gene match. The CDR3 is made up of 16 amino acids. In DNA, the CDR3 is TGCAGTGTACGCCGGCCGCGGGAGGTACCTTTCTACGAGCAGTACTTC. This encodes CSVRRPREVPFYEQYF.

This clonotype was picked up one time. DNA of the CDR3: TGTGCCAGCAGTGTCCCAGGTTTTCAGCAGTTCTTC. This codes for CASSVPGFQQFF. The J gene is TRBJ2-1, the V gene TRBV6-1; no clear D. The CDR3 sequence is 12 residues long. Deletions cut 4 bases from V and 11 bases from J, with 12 bases between. Germline loops: CDR1 MNHNS, CDR2 SASEGT.

The chain employs TRBV7-3 and TRBJ1-2, with 7 bases that match TRBD1. Trimming removed 1 base from V and 6 bases from J; junction bases left unmatched: 2. Germline loops: CDR1 SGHTA, CDR2 FQGTGA. This CDR3 contains 13 residues. The CDR3, as DNA: TGTGCCAGCAGCTTAAACAGGGGCGATGGCTACACCTTC. Translated, it gives CASSLNRGDGYTF.

In this sample, this clonotype turned up many times. The chain combines TRBV2 with TRBJ1-2, with D perhaps TRBD1 (6 bases). Germline assignment: CDR1 SNHLY and CDR2 FYNNEI. Trimming removed 5 bases at V and 4 bases at J, with 14 bases between. The CDR3 has 14 residues. CDR3 sequence reads: CASSQDRRSYGYTF. In nucleotides, the CDR3 is TGTGCCAGCAGTCAAGACAGGAGATCCTATGGCTACACCTTC. The variable domain in full, with the rest retrieved from reference TRBV2 and TRBJ1-2, is EPEVTQTPSHQVTQMGQEVILRCVPISNHLYFYWYRQILGQKVEFLVSFYNNEISEKSEIFDDQFSVERPDGSNFTLKIRSTKLEDSAMYFCASSQDRRSYGYTFGSGTRLTVV.

Points on this clonotype: One end of the junction is discordant with germline, which a read error may explain. The chain couples TRBV19 to TRBJ1-2; D perhaps matches TRBD1 (5 bases). The CDR3 spans 13 residues. CDR1 and CDR2 from the germline V gene are LNHDA and SQIVND (reference sequence). The CDR3 region has the DNA TGTACCAGTAGTAATTTTGGGGACGGTAAATACACCTTC. The encoded protein is CTSSNFGDGKYTF.